A selection of T cell receptor beta chains follows, all from one sample in a study of graft-versus-host responses after intestinal transplantation. This table comes from immunoSEQ multiplex PCR, and its TCRdb copy is limited to in-frame clones, with some not included. This sample has tens of thousands of clones, with around 92% found just once. Their specific antigens are unknown. The source was unstimulated CD4+ T cells sorted from spleen or lymph node cells, collected before transplant. The receptors were sampled from a human donor who was the organ donor for an intestinal transplant. The CDR3 runs from the conserved cysteine through the conserved F or W. A D gene is named only where the DNA matches it firmly. Only some rows state a clone size, as once, few, many or a class for expanded clones.

V: TRBV27; J: TRBJ1-1; length: 14; D: NA; size: NA; CDR3: CASSLLTANTEAFF; DNA: TGTGCCAGCAGTCTTCTGACAGCGAACACTGAAGCTTTCTTT
V: TRBV4-2; J: TRBJ2-7; length: 15; D: TRBD2; size: NA; CDR3: CASSQGSSGSQEQYF; DNA: TGTGCCAGCAGCCAAGGGTCTAGCGGGAGTCAAGAGCAGTACTTC
V: TRBV11-2; J: TRBJ2-7; length: 15; D: NA; size: NA; CDR3: CASSLAFSLADEQYF; DNA: TGTGCCAGCAGCTTAGCGTTTTCACTAGCAGATGAGCAGTACTTC
V: TRBV7-2; J: TRBJ1-2; length: 14; D: TRBD1; size: NA; CDR3: CASSFGTGNYGYTF; DNA: TGTGCCAGCAGCTTTGGGACAGGGAACTATGGCTACACCTTC
V: TRBV5-1; J: TRBJ2-2; length: 16; D: TRBD1; size: NA; CDR3: CASSLAGTGGAGELFF; DNA: TGCGCCAGCAGCTTGGCCGGGACAGGGGGCGCGGGGGAGCTGTTTTTT
V: TRBV21-1; J: TRBJ2-1; length: 13; D: NA; size: once; CDR3: CATRDRGHHEQFF; DNA: TGTGCCACCCGGGACAGGGGGCACCATGAGCAGTTCTTC
V: TRBV28; J: TRBJ2-2; length: 13; D: TRBD1; size: NA; CDR3: CASRTGVTGELFF; DNA: TGTGCCAGCAGAACAGGGGTCACCGGGGAGCTGTTTTTT
V: TRBV29-1; J: TRBJ1-4; length: 12; D: TRBD1; size: few; CDR3: CSVGDRVEKLFF; DNA: TGCAGCGTTGGAGACAGGGTTGAAAAACTGTTTTTT
V: TRBV25-1; J: TRBJ2-2; length: 15; D: NA; size: NA; CDR3: CASSGAGVLAGELFF; DNA: TGTGCCAGCAGTGGTGCAGGGGTGTTGGCCGGGGAGCTGTTTTTT
V: TRBV6-5; J: TRBJ1-2; length: 13; D: NA; size: NA; CDR3: CASSSDRSYGYTF; DNA: TGTGCCAGCAGCAGCGACAGGAGCTATGGCTACACCTTC
V: TRBV5-1; J: TRBJ2-7; length: 14; D: TRBD1; size: NA; CDR3: CASSLDRGYSEQYF; DNA: TGCGCCAGCAGCTTGGACAGGGGTTATTCCGAGCAGTACTTC
V: TRBV6-1; J: TRBJ2-4; length: 14; D: TRBD2; size: NA; CDR3: CASSAGGPLNIQYF; DNA: TGTGCCAGTTCAGCGGGGGGGCCATTGAACATTCAGTACTTC
V: TRBV13; J: TRBJ2-3; length: 17; D: TRBD2; size: NA; CDR3: CASSLGGTSGRAAAQYF; DNA: TGTGCCAGCAGCTTAGGGGGGACTAGCGGGAGGGCCGCTGCGCAGTATTTT
V: TRBV5-1; J: TRBJ1-5; length: 15; D: NA; size: few; CDR3: CASSPEGAGNQPQHF; DNA: TGCGCCAGCAGCCCAGAAGGGGCAGGCAATCAGCCCCAGCATTTT
V: TRBV5-1; J: TRBJ2-4; length: 16; D: TRBD2; size: NA; CDR3: CASSLGGTTAQNIQYF; DNA: TGCGCCAGCAGCTTGGGGGGGACTACCGCCCAAAACATTCAGTACTTC
V: TRBV21-1; J: TRBJ2-5; length: 15; D: NA; size: once; CDR3: CASSTLAGVGETQYF; DNA: TGTGCCAGCAGCACCCTAGCGGGAGTGGGGGAGACCCAGTACTTC
V: TRBV6-5; J: TRBJ1-2; length: 13; D: NA; size: NA; CDR3: CASKDSSASGYTF; DNA: TGTGCCAGCAAGGACTCTTCGGCCTCCGGCTACACCTTC
V: TRBV2; J: TRBJ2-1; length: 19; D: TRBD2; size: NA; CDR3: CASSPRRLAGGGEYNEQFF; DNA: TGTGCCAGCAGCCCCCGTAGGCTAGCGGGAGGGGGGGAATACAATGAGCAGTTCTTC
V: TRBV2; J: TRBJ2-1; length: 15; D: TRBD2; size: NA; CDR3: CASSLASGGYNEQFF; DNA: TGTGCCAGCTCCTTGGCTAGCGGGGGATACAATGAGCAGTTCTTC
V: TRBV25-1; J: TRBJ1-2; length: 13; D: NA; size: few; CDR3: CASSELWDNGYTF; DNA: TGTGCCAGCAGTGAATTATGGGACAATGGCTACACCTTC
V: TRBV5-1; J: TRBJ2-2; length: 15; D: NA; size: NA; CDR3: CASSRGQGNTGELFF; DNA: TGCGCCAGCAGCAGGGGTCAGGGTAACACCGGGGAGCTGTTTTTT
V: TRBV6-1; J: TRBJ1-3; length: 14; D: NA; size: NA; CDR3: CASSEAGQGNTIYF; DNA: TGTGCCAGCAGTGAGGCAGGGCAAGGAAACACCATATATTTT
V: TRBV7-2; J: TRBJ2-7; length: 14; D: TRBD1; size: NA; CDR3: CASSQDRVRVEQYF; DNA: TGTGCCAGCAGCCAGGACAGGGTCCGGGTCGAGCAGTACTTC
V: TRBV30; J: TRBJ2-1; length: 19; D: TRBD2; size: NA; CDR3: CAWQDLAGNFQRSYNEQFF; DNA: TGTGCCTGGCAAGATCTAGCGGGAAACTTCCAAAGATCCTACAATGAGCAGTTCTTC
V: TRBV4-3; J: TRBJ2-6; length: 15; D: NA; size: once; CDR3: CASTITGLGANVLTF; DNA: TGCGCCAGCACCATCACAGGGCTTGGGGCCAACGTCCTGACTTTC
V: TRBV4-1; J: TRBJ2-3; length: 12; D: NA; size: NA; CDR3: CASSQDGTQQYF; DNA: TGCGCCAGCAGCCAAGACGGGACTCAGCAGTATTTT
V: TRBV20-1; J: TRBJ1-1; length: 11; D: NA; size: NA; CDR3: CSATPGTEAFF; DNA: TGCAGTGCCACCCCAGGCACTGAAGCTTTCTTT
V: TRBV30; J: TRBJ1-5; length: 13; D: TRBD1; size: once; CDR3: CAWNGGGSQPQHF; DNA: TGTGCCTGGAATGGAGGGGGCAGTCAGCCCCAGCATTTT
V: TRBV6-4; J: TRBJ1-1; length: 18; D: NA; size: NA; CDR3: CASSDSITGRRMNTEAFF; DNA: TGTGCCAGCAGTGACTCGATAACAGGGCGGAGAATGAACACTGAAGCTTTCTTT
V: TRBV11-2; J: TRBJ2-7; length: 15; D: NA; size: NA; CDR3: CASSLELTSSYEQYF; DNA: TGTGCCAGCAGCTTAGAACTTACTTCCTCCTACGAGCAGTACTTC
V: TRBV7-9; J: TRBJ1-1; length: 13; D: NA; size: NA; CDR3: CASSPIMAAEAFF; DNA: TGTGCCAGCAGCCCTATAATGGCGGCTGAAGCTTTCTTT
V: TRBV6-6; J: TRBJ2-1; length: 13; D: NA; size: NA; CDR3: CASSLLSDNEQFF; DNA: TGTGCCAGCAGCCTCCTAAGTGACAATGAGCAGTTCTTC
V: TRBV7-8; J: TRBJ2-3; length: 14; D: TRBD2; size: NA; CDR3: CASSLVGRVDTQYF; DNA: TGTGCCAGCAGCTTAGTCGGGAGGGTAGATACGCAGTATTTT
V: TRBV5-4; J: TRBJ2-7; length: 16; D: NA; size: NA; CDR3: CASSPHRIPSNYEQYF; DNA: TGTGCCAGCAGCCCCCATCGAATTCCCTCCAACTACGAGCAGTACTTC
V: TRBV5-4; J: TRBJ1-2; length: 11; D: NA; size: NA; CDR3: CASSLDFVVFF; DNA: TGTGCCAGCAGCCTGGACTTCGTTGTCTTCTTC
V: TRBV9; J: TRBJ2-1; length: 14; D: NA; size: NA; CDR3: CASSVDLGINEQFF; DNA: TGTGCCAGCAGCGTAGATCTAGGTATCAATGAGCAGTTCTTC
V: TRBV18; J: TRBJ1-4; length: 15; D: NA; size: NA; CDR3: CASSLAGYPNEKLFF; DNA: TGTGCCAGCTCACTCGCAGGGTACCCGAATGAAAAACTGTTTTTT
V: TRBV5-6; J: TRBJ2-2; length: 16; D: TRBD1; size: once; CDR3: CASSGQTGANTGELFF; DNA: TGTGCCAGCAGCGGCCAGACAGGGGCGAACACCGGGGAGCTGTTTTTT
V: TRBV7-9; J: TRBJ2-1; length: 17; D: TRBD1; size: NA; CDR3: CASSSPRGGQGKNEQFF; DNA: TGTGCCAGCAGCTCCCCACGTGGAGGACAGGGAAAGAATGAGCAGTTCTTC
V: TRBV11-3; J: TRBJ2-2; length: 14; D: NA; size: NA; CDR3: CASSLDYNTGELFF; DNA: TGTGCCAGCAGCTTAGACTACAACACCGGGGAGCTGTTTTTT
V: TRBV6-5; J: TRBJ1-1; length: 15; D: TRBD1; size: NA; CDR3: CASSRQGRPNTEAFF; DNA: TGTGCCAGCAGTCGACAGGGGCGACCGAACACTGAAGCTTTCTTT
V: TRBV5-6; J: TRBJ2-7; length: 15; D: TRBD1; size: once; CDR3: CASSSPTGSSYEQYF; DNA: TGTGCCAGCAGCTCCCCGACAGGGAGCTCCTACGAGCAGTACTTC